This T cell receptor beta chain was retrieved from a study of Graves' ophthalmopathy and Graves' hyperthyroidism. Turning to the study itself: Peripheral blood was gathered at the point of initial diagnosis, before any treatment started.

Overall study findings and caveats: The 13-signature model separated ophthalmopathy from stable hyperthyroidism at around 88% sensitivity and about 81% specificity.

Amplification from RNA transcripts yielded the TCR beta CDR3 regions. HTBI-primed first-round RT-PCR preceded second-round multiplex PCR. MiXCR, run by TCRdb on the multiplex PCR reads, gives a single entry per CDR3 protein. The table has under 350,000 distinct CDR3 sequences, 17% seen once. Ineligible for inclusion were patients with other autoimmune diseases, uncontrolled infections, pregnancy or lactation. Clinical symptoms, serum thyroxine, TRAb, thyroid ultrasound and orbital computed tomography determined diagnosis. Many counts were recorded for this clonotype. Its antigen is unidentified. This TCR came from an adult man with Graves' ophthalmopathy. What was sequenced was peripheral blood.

CDR3 DNA sequence: TGCGCCAGCAGCCAAGAACCGGCGGACTCTGGAAACACCATATATTTT. Translation gives CASSQEPADSGNTIYF. The chain has TRBV4-1 and TRBJ1-3, with no clear D. The CDR3 consists of 16 residues. The V gene's germline CDR1 is MGHRA and CDR2 YSYEKL. The V end was cut by 0 bases, the J end by 0 bases, with 9 bases between.